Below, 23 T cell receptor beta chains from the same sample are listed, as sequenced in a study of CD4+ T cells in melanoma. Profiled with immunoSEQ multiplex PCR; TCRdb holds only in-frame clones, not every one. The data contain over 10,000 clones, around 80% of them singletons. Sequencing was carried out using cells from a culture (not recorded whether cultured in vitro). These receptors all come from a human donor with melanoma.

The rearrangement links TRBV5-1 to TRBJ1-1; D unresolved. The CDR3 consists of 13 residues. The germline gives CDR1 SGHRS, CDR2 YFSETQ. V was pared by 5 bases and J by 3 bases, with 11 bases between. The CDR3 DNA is TGCGCCAGCAGGTTGACTAAGGACACTGAAGCTTTCTTT. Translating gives CASRLTKDTEAFF.

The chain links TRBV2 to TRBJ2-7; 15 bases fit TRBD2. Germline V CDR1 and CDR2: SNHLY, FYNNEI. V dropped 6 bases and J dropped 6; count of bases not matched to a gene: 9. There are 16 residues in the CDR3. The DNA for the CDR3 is TGTGCCAGCAGCGGTCGGACTAGCGGGGGGGGCTTCGAGCAGTACTTC. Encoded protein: CASSGRTSGGGFEQYF. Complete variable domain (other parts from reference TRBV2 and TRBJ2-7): EPEVTQTPSHQVTQMGQEVILRCVPISNHLYFYWYRQILGQKVEFLVSFYNNEISEKSEIFDDQFSVERPDGSNFTLKIRSTKLEDSAMYFCASSGRTSGGGFEQYFGPGTRLTVT.

In DNA, the CDR3 is TGCGCCAGCAGCCAACCAGGGGGGACTAATGAAAAACTGTTTTTT. Its protein is CASSQPGGTNEKLFF. This chain uses TRBV4-1 with TRBJ1-4; 7 bases align to TRBD1. Germline assignment: CDR1 MGHRA and CDR2 YSYEKL. CDR3 size: 15 residues. With V trimmed by 2 bases and J by 2 bases, 2 bases remained unmatched.

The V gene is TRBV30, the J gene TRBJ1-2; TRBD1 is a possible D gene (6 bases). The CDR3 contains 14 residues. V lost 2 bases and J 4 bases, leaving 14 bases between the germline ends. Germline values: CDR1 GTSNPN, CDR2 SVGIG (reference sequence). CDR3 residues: CAWSLQGGSYGYTF. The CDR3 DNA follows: TGTGCCTGGAGTTTACAGGGCGGAAGCTATGGCTACACCTTC.

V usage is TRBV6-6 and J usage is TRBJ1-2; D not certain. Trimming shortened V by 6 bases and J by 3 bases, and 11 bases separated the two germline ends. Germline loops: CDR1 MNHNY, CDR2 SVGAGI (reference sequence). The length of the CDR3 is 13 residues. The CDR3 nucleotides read TGTGCCAGCAGATCGAGTGGAGACTATGGCTACACCTTC. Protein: CASRSSGDYGYTF.

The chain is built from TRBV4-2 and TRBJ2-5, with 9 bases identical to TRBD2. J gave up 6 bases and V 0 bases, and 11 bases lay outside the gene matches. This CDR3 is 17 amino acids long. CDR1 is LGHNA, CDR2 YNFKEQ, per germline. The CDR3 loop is CASSQDFLAGGVKTQYF. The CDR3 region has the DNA TGTGCCAGCAGCCAAGATTTCTTGGCGGGGGGGGTGAAGACCCAGTACTTC.

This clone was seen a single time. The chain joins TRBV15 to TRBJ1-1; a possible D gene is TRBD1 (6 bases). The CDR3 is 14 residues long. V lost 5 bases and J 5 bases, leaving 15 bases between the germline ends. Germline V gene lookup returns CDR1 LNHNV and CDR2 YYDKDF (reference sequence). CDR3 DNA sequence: TGTGCCACCAGCGAGAGGGCGAGGGGGACTGAAGCTTTCTTT. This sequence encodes CATSERARGTEAFF.

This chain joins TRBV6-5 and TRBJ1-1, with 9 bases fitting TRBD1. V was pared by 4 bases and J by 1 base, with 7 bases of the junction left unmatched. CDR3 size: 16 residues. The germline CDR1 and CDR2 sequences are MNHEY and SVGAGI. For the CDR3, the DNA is TGTGCCAGCAGTTCCTACCAGGGACAGGGGAACACTGAAGCTTTCTTT. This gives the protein CASSSYQGQGNTEAFF.

The CDR3 loop is CASSINAGYGNTIYF. The CDR3, as DNA: TGTGCCAGTAGTATTAACGCAGGGTACGGAAACACCATATATTTT. The gene calls are TRBV19 and TRBJ1-3; maybe TRBD1 (5 bases). Germline CDR1 and CDR2: LNHDA and SQIVND (reference sequence). The CDR3 spans 15 residues. V was clipped by 3 bases and J by 4 bases, with 13 bases between them.

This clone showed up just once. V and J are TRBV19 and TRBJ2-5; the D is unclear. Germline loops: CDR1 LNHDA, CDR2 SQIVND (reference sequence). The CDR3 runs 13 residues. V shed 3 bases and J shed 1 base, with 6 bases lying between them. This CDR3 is CASSITSQETQYF. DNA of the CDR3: TGTGCCAGTAGTATTACAAGCCAAGAGACCCAGTACTTC.

DNA for the CDR3: TGTGCCAGCAGCCAGGGGGGGCACGGGGCCGAGCAGTTCTTC. It yields the protein CASSQGGHGAEQFF. The chain joins TRBV14 to TRBJ2-1; D is possibly TRBD2 (7 bases). V was shortened by 3 bases and J by 10 bases, with 16 bases between the two germline ends. The CDR3 contains 14 residues. Germline CDR1 is SGHDN and CDR2 is FVKESK.

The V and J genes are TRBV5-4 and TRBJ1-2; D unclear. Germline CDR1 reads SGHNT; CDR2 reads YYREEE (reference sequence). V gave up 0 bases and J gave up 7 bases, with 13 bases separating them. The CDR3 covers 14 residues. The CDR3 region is CASSLEPFVGGYTF. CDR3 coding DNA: TGTGCCAGCAGCTTGGAACCTTTCGTCGGTGGCTACACCTTC.

CDR3 loop: CASSQYQGVGNIQYF. Written as DNA, the CDR3 is TGTGCCAGCAGCCAGTATCAGGGGGTAGGGAACATTCAGTACTTC. The chain has TRBV2 and TRBJ2-4; 7 bases match TRBD1. The CDR3 has 15 amino acids. Germline loops: CDR1 SNHLY, CDR2 FYNNEI. V was pared by 6 bases and J by 7 bases, with 12 bases of the junction left unmatched.

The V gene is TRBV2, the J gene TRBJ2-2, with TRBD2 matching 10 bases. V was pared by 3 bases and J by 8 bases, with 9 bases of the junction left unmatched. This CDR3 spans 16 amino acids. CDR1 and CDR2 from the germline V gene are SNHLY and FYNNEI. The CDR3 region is CASSDRLAGVGGELFF. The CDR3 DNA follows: TGTGCCAGCAGTGATCGGCTAGCGGGAGTAGGAGGGGAGCTGTTTTTT.

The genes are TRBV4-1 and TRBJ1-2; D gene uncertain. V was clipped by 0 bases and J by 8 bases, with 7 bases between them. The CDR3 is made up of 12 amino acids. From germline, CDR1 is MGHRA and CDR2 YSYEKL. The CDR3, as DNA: TGCGCCAGCAGCCAAGAGGGCTACGGCTACACCTTC. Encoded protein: CASSQEGYGYTF.

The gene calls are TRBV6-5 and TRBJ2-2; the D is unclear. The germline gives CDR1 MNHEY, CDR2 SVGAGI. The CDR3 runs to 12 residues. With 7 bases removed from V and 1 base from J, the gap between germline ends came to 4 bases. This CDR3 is CASTGNTGELFF. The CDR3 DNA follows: TGTGCCAGCACCGGGAACACCGGGGAGCTGTTTTTT.

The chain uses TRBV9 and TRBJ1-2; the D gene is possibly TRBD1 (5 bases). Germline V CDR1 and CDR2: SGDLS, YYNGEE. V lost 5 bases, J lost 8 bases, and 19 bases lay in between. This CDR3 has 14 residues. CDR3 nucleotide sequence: TGTGCCAGCAGTGGCAGGGCGTCGCGGAGAGGCTACACCTTC. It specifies CASSGRASRRGYTF.

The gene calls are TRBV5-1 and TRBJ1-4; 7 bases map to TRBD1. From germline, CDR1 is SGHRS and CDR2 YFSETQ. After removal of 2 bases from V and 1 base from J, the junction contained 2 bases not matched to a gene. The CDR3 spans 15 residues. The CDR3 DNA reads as TGCGCCAGCAGCTTAACAGGGGTAACTAATGAAAAACTGTTTTTT. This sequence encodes CASSLTGVTNEKLFF. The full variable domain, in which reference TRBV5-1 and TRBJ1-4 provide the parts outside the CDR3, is KAGVTQTPRYLIKTRGQQVTLSCSPISGHRSVSWYQQTPGQGLQFLFEYFSETQRNKGNFPGRFSGRQFSNSRSEMNVSTLELGDSALYLCASSLTGVTNEKLFFGSGTQLSVL.

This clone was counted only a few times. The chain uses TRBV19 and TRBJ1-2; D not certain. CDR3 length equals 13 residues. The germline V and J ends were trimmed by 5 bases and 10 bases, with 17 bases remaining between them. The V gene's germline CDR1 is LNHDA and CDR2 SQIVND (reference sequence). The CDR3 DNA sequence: TGTGCCAGTAGTCGCGAGTCAGGCAGGATCTACACCTTC. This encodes CASSRESGRIYTF.

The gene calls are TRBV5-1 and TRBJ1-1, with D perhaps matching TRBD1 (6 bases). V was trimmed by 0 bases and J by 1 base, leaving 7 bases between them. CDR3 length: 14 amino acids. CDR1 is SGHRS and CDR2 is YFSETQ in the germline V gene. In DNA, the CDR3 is TGCGCCAGCAGCTTGGAGGGACAGAACACTGAAGCTTTCTTT. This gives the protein CASSLEGQNTEAFF.

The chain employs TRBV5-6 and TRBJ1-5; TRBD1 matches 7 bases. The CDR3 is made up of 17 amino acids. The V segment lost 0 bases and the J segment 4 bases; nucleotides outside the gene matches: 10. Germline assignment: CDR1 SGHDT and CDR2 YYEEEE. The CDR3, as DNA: TGTGCCAGCAGCTTGGGTGGCAGGGGGTATCGGAATCAGCCCCAGCATTTT. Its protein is CASSLGGRGYRNQPQHF.

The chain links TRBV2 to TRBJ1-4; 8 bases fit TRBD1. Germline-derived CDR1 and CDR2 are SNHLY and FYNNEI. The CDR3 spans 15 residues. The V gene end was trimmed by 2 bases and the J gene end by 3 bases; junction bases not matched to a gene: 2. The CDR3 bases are TGTGCCAGCAGTGAACAGGGGGCGTCTAATGAAAAACTGTTTTTT. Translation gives CASSEQGASNEKLFF.

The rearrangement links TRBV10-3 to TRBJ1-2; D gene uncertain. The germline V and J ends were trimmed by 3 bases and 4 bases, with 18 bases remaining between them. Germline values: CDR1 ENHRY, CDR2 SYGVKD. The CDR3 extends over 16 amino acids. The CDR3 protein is CAISDAGHRGRYGYTF. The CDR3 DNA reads TGTGCCATCAGTGACGCCGGTCACAGAGGACGCTATGGCTACACCTTC.